This T cell receptor (beta chain) was recorded in a study of T cell repertoires in cytomegalovirus infection. Study-level information: Researchers turned to recently identified HLA-C-restricted CMV epitopes as well as well-studied HLA-B-restricted ones.

Trimming stripped 5 bases from V and 4 bases from J, with 7 bases between. The CDR3 runs 12 residues. Per germline, CDR1 LNHDA and CDR2 SQIVND (reference sequence). The study, taken as a whole, reports: Dominant in the ex vivo response were TCR beta clonotypes restricted by HLA-C and specific for CMV. There were carriers of CMV plus the relevant HLA, and cumulative public TCR beta family frequency identified them.

TCRdb fed the reads into MiXCR, producing one record per CDR3 protein. This repertoire shows about 920,000 distinct CDR3 sequences, approximately 33% found once; its top ten account for around 15%. This clonotype was counted ten times or more. No antigen is known for it. Source: cultured CD8+ T cells from PBMCs, taken from culture after CMV antigen stimulation. The receptor was derived from a human donor in good health (CMV status not recorded). Some clones in this sample may be carry-over from other donors' samples. The rearrangement uses TRBV19 and TRBJ2-3, with D unclear. CDR3: CASSGTADTQYF. Written as DNA, the CDR3 is TGTGCCAGTAGTGGCACAGCAGATACGCAGTATTTT.